A single sample is the source of the 29 T cell receptor beta chains below, sequenced in a study of CD8 T cells in Susac syndrome. Reverse transcription of roughly 0.45 to 1 ug RNA used random hexamers. TCRdb used MiXCR to reprocess the immunoSEQ multiplex PCR reads, holding one entry per CDR3 protein. The sample has 250,000 or so distinct CDR3 sequences; over 85% are singletons. Sequencing input: CD4+ T cells from PBMCs. All receptors derive from a human donor with multiple sclerosis.

This chain connects TRBV9 to TRBJ1-1; 12 bases map to TRBD1. Germline V gene sequence: CDR1 SGDLS, CDR2 YYNGEE. V lost 3 bases, J lost 12 bases, and 6 bases stayed unmatched. CDR3 length: 13 residues. DNA of the CDR3: TGTGCCAGCAGCGGGGACAGGGGGCGCAACCCTTTCTTT. Protein: CASSGDRGRNPFF.

The genes are TRBV27 and TRBJ2-1; no clear D. Germline-derived CDR1 and CDR2 are MNHEY and SMNVEV (reference sequence). Trimming took 2 bases from V and 6 from J, leaving 14 bases between them. The CDR3 totals 15 residues. The CDR3 DNA is TGTGCCAGCAGTTTACTCTGGCGGAGCTCCAATGAGCAGTTCTTC. Translation: CASSLLWRSSNEQFF.

The CDR3 DNA is TGCGCCAGCAGCTTGGCGGCGGGGTGGGATTCACCCCTCCACTTT. This codes for CASSLAAGWDSPLHF. The chain employs TRBV5-1 and TRBJ1-6; D is ambiguous. The V gene's germline CDR1 is SGHRS and CDR2 YFSETQ. CDR3 length equals 15 residues. The V and J ends lost 0 bases and 8 bases respectively, with 12 bases between them.

V and J are TRBV9 and TRBJ2-5; the D gene is possibly TRBD2 (6 bases). The germline V and J ends were trimmed by 0 bases and 0 bases, with 12 bases remaining between them. The V gene's germline CDR1 is SGDLS and CDR2 YYNGEE. The CDR3 consists of 16 residues. The CDR3 bases are TGTGCCAGCAGCGTAGGGGTCGGGAGTAACCAAGAGACCCAGTACTTC. It is translated as CASSVGVGSNQETQYF.

This clonotype was detected once. V is TRBV30 and J is TRBJ1-2; no reliable D call. Between the trimmed V and J ends, which lost 2 bases and 4 bases, there was a span of 17 bases. From germline, CDR1 is GTSNPN and CDR2 SVGIG (reference sequence). The CDR3 totals 15 residues. The CDR3 coding sequence is TGTGCCTGGAGTCCGGCCGCCACAGTGCTCTATGGCTACACCTTC. It is translated as CAWSPAATVLYGYTF.

The genes are TRBV7-9 and TRBJ2-5, with D perhaps assigned TRBD1 or TRBD2 (5 bases each). The V end lost 4 bases, the J end lost 2 bases, and 17 bases lay between the germline ends. The germline V gene encodes CDR1 SEHNR and CDR2 FQNEAQ (reference sequence). This CDR3 is built from 16 residues. The CDR3 coding sequence is TGTGCCAGCAGCTCAACCCCCGGGACGAATCAAGAGACCCAGTACTTC. The encoded protein is CASSSTPGTNQETQYF.

The chain joins TRBV10-3 to TRBJ1-3; D unresolved. Germline CDR1 and CDR2: ENHRY and SYGVKD. The ends were cut back, 8 bases at V and 4 bases at J, with 12 bases in the middle. The CDR3 runs to 13 residues. In DNA form, the CDR3 reads TGTGCCATCGATGCGGGGAACGGAAACACCATATATTTT. This codes for CAIDAGNGNTIYF.

The J gene is TRBJ1-1, the V gene TRBV29-1, with a weak D call TRBD1 (6 bases). The V gene lost 5 bases and the J gene lost 5 bases, with 18 bases spanning the gap. The CDR3 is 14 amino acids. Germline lookup yields CDR1 SQVTM and CDR2 ANQGSEA. The CDR3 nucleotides read TGCAGCGTTAGGGCCGGGGGCAGTCGGACTGAAGCTTTCTTT. It encodes CSVRAGGSRTEAFF.

The V and J genes are TRBV2 and TRBJ2-1, with TRBD2 identical over 10 bases. Trimming cost V 0 bases and J 3 bases; bases outside gene matches: 5. Germline V gene sequence: CDR1 SNHLY, CDR2 FYNNEI. This CDR3 contains 17 residues. CDR3 DNA: TGTGCCAGCAGTGAAGCGCTTCTAGCGGGAGTCTACAATGAGCAGTTCTTC. Encoded protein: CASSEALLAGVYNEQFF.

DNA for the CDR3: TGTGCCAGCAGCCGTATGTCGGGGGTCAAAAACATTCAGTACTTC. It specifies CASSRMSGVKNIQYF. The J gene is TRBJ2-4, the V gene TRBV3-1, with D possibly matching TRBD2 (6 bases). This CDR3 has 15 amino acids. Germline V gene data show CDR1 as LGHDT and CDR2 as YNNKEL (reference sequence). V lost 4 bases and J 3 bases, leaving 13 bases between the germline ends.

The CDR3 sequence: CASSPRLAAAGDTQYF. CDR3 coding DNA: TGTGCCAGCTCACCAAGACTAGCGGCGGCCGGGGATACGCAGTATTTT. The rearrangement uses TRBV18 and TRBJ2-3; TRBD2 matches at 9 bases. J lost 6 bases, V lost 2 bases, and 9 bases had no gene match. CDR1 is KGHSH, CDR2 LQKENI, per germline. CDR3 length: 16 amino acids.

This chain joins TRBV11-2 and TRBJ1-2, with unresolved D. The CDR3 has 13 amino acids. Trimming took 1 base from V and 6 from J, leaving 9 bases between them. CDR1 and CDR2 (germline): SGHAT, FQNNGV. CDR3 bases: TGTGCCAGCAGCTTAGTCGGTGTTAATGGCTACACCTTC. Protein product: CASSLVGVNGYTF. The complete variable domain, with remaining parts taken from reference TRBV11-2 and TRBJ1-2, reads EAGVAQSPRYKIIEKRQSVAFWCNPISGHATLYWYQQILGQGPKLLIQFQNNGVVDDSQLPKDRFSAERLKGVDSTLKIQPAKLEDSAVYLCASSLVGVNGYTFGSGTRLTVV.

This clonotype was seen only once. The rearrangement joins TRBV29-1 to TRBJ2-3, with D unclear. Germline V lookup: CDR1 SQVTM, CDR2 ANQGSEA. The CDR3 is 13 residues long. V shed 7 bases and J shed 5 bases, with 16 bases lying between them. The DNA of the CDR3 is TGCAGCGCCGGTGCTCGCGGTGGAGATACGCAGTATTTT. Translated, it gives CSAGARGGDTQYF.

This chain joins TRBV25-1 and TRBJ2-3; TRBD2 matches at 12 bases. With 6 bases clipped from V and 4 bases from J, the junction kept 8 bases outside the gene matches. The CDR3 is 16 residues long. The germline CDR1 and CDR2 sequences are MGHDK and SYGVNS. The CDR3 sequence: CASRPSGGVRADTQYF. The CDR3 region has the DNA TGTGCCAGCAGGCCTAGCGGGGGGGTCAGGGCAGATACGCAGTATTTT.

The chain joins TRBV5-6 to TRBJ2-1; TRBD1 matches at 7 bases. Germline values: CDR1 SGHDT, CDR2 YYEEEE. V trimming: 0 bases; J trimming: 4 bases; junction bases outside the gene matches: 4. CDR3 length: 15 residues. Here the CDR3 DNA reads TGTGCCAGCAGCTTGGGGGACAGAATTTACAATGAGCAGTTCTTC. This encodes CASSLGDRIYNEQFF.

The rearrangement joins TRBV29-1 to TRBJ2-5, with D unclear. Trimming pared 2 bases from V and 4 bases from J, leaving 11 bases between. The CDR3 is 13 residues long. The germline V gene has CDR1 SQVTM and CDR2 ANQGSEA. In nucleotides, the CDR3 is TGCAGCGTTGAATCGGTAGTCGGAGAGACCCAGTACTTC. Translation: CSVESVVGETQYF.

In DNA, the CDR3 is TGTGCCACCTGGGACGTAAAGGGGAACGAGCAGTACTTC. Protein: CATWDVKGNEQYF. The gene calls are TRBV15 and TRBJ2-7; D may match TRBD1 or TRBD2 (5 bases each). The CDR3 runs to 13 residues. Trimming pared 8 bases from V and 5 bases from J, leaving 16 bases between. Germline CDR1 reads LNHNV; CDR2 reads YYDKDF (reference sequence).

There are a few counts of this clonotype. The chain recombines TRBV6-5 with TRBJ1-6; D is perhaps TRBD1 (6 bases). Trimming pared 4 bases from V and 11 bases from J, leaving 21 bases between. The CDR3 is 16 amino acids. Germline CDR1 and CDR2: MNHEY and SVGAGI. The CDR3 loop reads CASSSLQGLRETPLHF. In DNA, the CDR3 is TGTGCCAGCAGTTCATTACAGGGACTCCGGGAAACACCCCTCCACTTT.

CDR3 coding DNA: TGCGCCAGCAGTCCGGTGGACTCCCGGAGCAATGAGCAGTTCTTC. Translating it yields CASSPVDSRSNEQFF. V usage is TRBV5-1 and J usage is TRBJ2-1; weak D call: TRBD2 (5 bases). The CDR3 has 15 amino acids. CDR1 is SGHRS and CDR2 is YFSETQ in the germline V gene. V was pared by 5 bases and J by 6 bases, with 18 bases between.

This chain uses TRBV24-1 with TRBJ2-4, with D perhaps matching TRBD1 (6 bases). Deletions cut 4 bases from V and 7 bases from J, with 10 bases between. CDR1 is KGHDR and CDR2 is SFDVKD in the germline V gene. This CDR3 spans 13 amino acids. The CDR3 loop reads CATSEDSRNIQYF. CDR3 nucleotides: TGTGCCACCAGTGAGGACAGTAGGAACATTCAGTACTTC.

The chain links TRBV6-5 to TRBJ2-7; D tentatively reads TRBD1 or TRBD2 (5 bases each). The CDR3 has 13 residues. The V and J ends lost 6 bases and 3 bases respectively, with 12 bases between them. Germline V gives CDR1 MNHEY, CDR2 SVGAGI. CDR3 sequence reads: CASSRGTFYEQYV. Here the CDR3 DNA reads TGTGCCAGCAGCCGAGGGACCTTCTACGAGCAGTACGTC.

The chain joins TRBV18 to TRBJ1-1; D gene unclear. This CDR3 is built from 14 residues. The germline V gene encodes CDR1 KGHSH and CDR2 LQKENI. V was pared by 2 bases and J by 2 bases, with 9 bases between. The CDR3 loop is CASSPSQLNTEAFF. Here the CDR3 DNA reads TGTGCCAGCTCACCAAGCCAACTTAACACTGAAGCTTTCTTT.

V and J are TRBV2 and TRBJ2-1, with TRBD2 matching over 10 bases. Per the germline V gene, CDR1 is SNHLY and CDR2 is FYNNEI. Trimming cost V 7 bases and J 0 bases; bases outside gene matches: 9. The CDR3 covers 17 residues. The CDR3 loop is CASMSQLAGSSYNEQFF. In DNA, the CDR3 is TGTGCCAGCATGTCCCAACTAGCGGGGAGCTCCTACAATGAGCAGTTCTTC.

This rearrangement joins TRBV7-9 to TRBJ1-2; no clear D gene. The V and J ends lost 1 base and 1 base respectively, with 4 bases between them. Germline V CDR1 and CDR2: SEHNR, FQNEAQ (reference sequence). The CDR3 is 13 residues long. The CDR3 nucleotides read TGTGCCAGCAGCTTAGGGGATAACTATGGCTACACCTTC. Its translation is CASSLGDNYGYTF.

The rearrangement links TRBV12-5 to TRBJ2-2; a weak D match, TRBD1 (5 bases). Germline CDR1 and CDR2: LGHNT and FRNRAP. This CDR3 is 13 amino acids long. V lost 8 bases and J 2 bases, leaving 9 bases between the germline ends. The CDR3 DNA follows: TGTGCTAGTTCTGACAGCAACACCGGGGAGCTGTTTTTT. This encodes CASSDSNTGELFF. The full variable domain, completed using reference TRBV12-5 and TRBJ2-2, is DARVTQTPRHKVTEMGQEVTMRCQPILGHNTVFWYRQTMMQGLELLAYFRNRAPLDDSGMPKDRFSAEMPDATLATLKIQPSEPRDSAVYFCASSDSNTGELFFGEGSRLTVL.

The chain links TRBV9 to TRBJ2-4; TRBD2 is a possible D gene (5 bases). The CDR3 loop spans 15 amino acids. Trimming took 2 bases from V and 6 from J, leaving 15 bases between them. CDR1 is SGDLS, CDR2 YYNGEE, per germline. CDR3 bases: TGTGCCAGCAGCGTTAGGTCCGGGATCGGAAACATTCAGTACTTC. It translates to CASSVRSGIGNIQYF. The variable domain in full, completed from reference TRBV9 and TRBJ2-4, reads DSGVTQTPKHLITATGQRVTLRCSPRSGDLSVYWYQQSLDQGLQFLIQYYNGEERAKGNILERFSAQQFPDLHSELNLSSLELGDSALYFCASSVRSGIGNIQYFGAGTRLSVL.

The chain couples TRBV6-5 to TRBJ2-2, with 7 positions matching TRBD2. The germline V gene has CDR1 MNHEY and CDR2 SVGAGI. The CDR3 is 13 amino acids. Trimming cost V 5 bases and J 9 bases; bases outside gene matches: 6. The CDR3 nucleotides read TGTGCCAGCAGTGAAAATAGCGGGTGGGAGCTGTTTTTT. It specifies CASSENSGWELFF.

This chain links TRBV6-2 or TRBV6-3 with TRBJ2-3, with D possibly being TRBD2 (5 bases). V dropped 2 bases and J dropped 1 base, with 10 bases sitting between them. The germline V gene has CDR1 MNHEY and CDR2 SVGEGT. The CDR3 length is 15 residues. CDR3 sequence: CASSYRGVGTDTQYF. The CDR3 DNA is TGTGCCAGCAGTTACCGGGGAGTCGGCACAGATACGCAGTATTTT.

The chain employs TRBV6-5 and TRBJ1-2; D may be TRBD1 (5 bases). Deletions cut 7 bases from V and 0 bases from J, with 12 bases between. This CDR3 is built from 14 residues. CDR1 MNHEY and CDR2 SVGAGI come from the germline V gene. CDR3 amino acids: CASNRDAANYGYTF. Written as DNA, the CDR3 is TGTGCCAGCAATCGGGACGCAGCTAACTATGGCTACACCTTC.